These T cell receptor beta chains were read from a single sample in a study of blood T cell repertoires in COVID-19. Only in-frame clones appear in the TCRdb table, and some are missing; sequencing was by immunoSEQ multiplex PCR. The sample contains 130,000 to 150,000 clones, about 90% of which appear only once. The sample consisted of peripheral blood. Receptors originate from a human donor in a cohort sampled during active COVID-19. CDR3s leave out the opening cysteine and the closing phenylalanine or tryptophan. Each record gives: CDR3 protein, V gene, clone size. A row's size may be missing; if present it is once, few, many or a size class.

CDR3 protein: ASSGTVTQETQY
V gene: TRBV19
clone size: .

CDR3 protein: ASSQRGLAFYNEQF
V gene: TRBV28
clone size: .

CDR3 protein: ASSLVQTGELF
V gene: TRBV7-6
clone size: .

CDR3 protein: ASSVQTGPNYGYT
V gene: TRBV7-9
clone size: .

CDR3 protein: ASSHAQANTEAF
V gene: TRBV7-8
clone size: once

CDR3 protein: ASRDRGFQETQY
V gene: TRBV28
clone size: once

CDR3 protein: ASSLGAYTGSSYEQY
V gene: TRBV11-2
clone size: few

CDR3 protein: ATSHSGEGETQY
V gene: TRBV15
clone size: .

CDR3 protein: ASSLFSGQNYGYT
V gene: TRBV5-5
clone size: .

CDR3 protein: ASRTSGPSYNEQF
V gene: TRBV19
clone size: .

CDR3 protein: ASSSWASGNTGELF
V gene: TRBV7-6
clone size: .

CDR3 protein: ASSTMGLAVLETQY
V gene: TRBV6-2/TRBV6-3
clone size: once

CDR3 protein: ASSLKLGQNTDTQY
V gene: TRBV5-1
clone size: .

CDR3 protein: ASSFGGLRDTEAF
V gene: TRBV27
clone size: .

CDR3 protein: ASSPYPQARYT
V gene: TRBV6-5
clone size: few

CDR3 protein: ASRRTGGGNQPQH
V gene: TRBV28
clone size: .

CDR3 protein: ASSLGAPKTQY
V gene: TRBV28
clone size: .

CDR3 protein: ASSSQGQAFAEAF
V gene: TRBV7-2
clone size: once

CDR3 protein: ASSGRYSGNQPQH
V gene: TRBV19
clone size: .

CDR3 protein: ASSITGGKTYEQY
V gene: TRBV5-1
clone size: .

CDR3 protein: ATSRDRDNEQF
V gene: TRBV15
clone size: once

CDR3 protein: ASSHLTGELF
V gene: TRBV4-1
clone size: .

CDR3 protein: ASSYTGTGGTADTQY
V gene: TRBV3-1/TRBV3-2
clone size: .

CDR3 protein: ASSLGLAGVGNEQF
V gene: TRBV5-1
clone size: .

CDR3 protein: ASSSGQGVNSYYNEQF
V gene: TRBV5-1
clone size: .

CDR3 protein: ASNKRDELPLH
V gene: TRBV5-6
clone size: .

CDR3 protein: ASSPDPSGSTDTQY
V gene: TRBV5-1
clone size: .

CDR3 protein: ASSLWEGTSGRAAYNEQF
V gene: TRBV28
clone size: .

CDR3 protein: ASSYSQARGETQY
V gene: TRBV6-5
clone size: .

CDR3 protein: ASSQDERGYEQY
V gene: TRBV4-1
clone size: few

CDR3 protein: ATSKEGQGITGELF
V gene: TRBV24-1
clone size: .

CDR3 protein: ASSSWTVGANVLT
V gene: TRBV28
clone size: .

CDR3 protein: ASSQDLYRRYGYT
V gene: TRBV3-1/TRBV3-2
clone size: once

CDR3 protein: ASSFRTGGSYNSPLH
V gene: TRBV7-8
clone size: once

CDR3 protein: ASSSTTGMPQH
V gene: TRBV7-2
clone size: many

CDR3 protein: ASSLLTGRNNEQF
V gene: TRBV7-3
clone size: .

CDR3 protein: ASSHLRGRGNEQF
V gene: TRBV2
clone size: .

CDR3 protein: AWRDRGEQY
V gene: TRBV30
clone size: .

CDR3 protein: SVTGGYDYGYT
V gene: TRBV29-1
clone size: .

CDR3 protein: AWSPGGPYEQY
V gene: TRBV30
clone size: .

CDR3 protein: ASSVSGRYNYGYT
V gene: TRBV9
clone size: .

CDR3 protein: ASSIRDSNTGELF
V gene: TRBV7-6
clone size: .

CDR3 protein: ASSLVAGPQETQY
V gene: TRBV5-1
clone size: .

CDR3 protein: ATSDGVQETQY
V gene: TRBV24-1
clone size: .